The clone carrying this T cell receptor (beta chain) occurred once. These data originate in a study of control samples from healthy donors and cancer patients. The data were produced by immunoSEQ multiplex PCR, yet TCRdb's version contains in-frame clones alone and is incomplete. The sample contains about 75,000 clones, around 95% of which appear only once. V dropped 1 base and J dropped 7; count of bases not matched to a gene: 14. Germline CDR1 and CDR2: WNHNN and SYGVQD (reference sequence). This CDR3 is built from 17 residues. This receptor was taken from a middle-aged woman in good health. The rearrangement links TRBV10-1 to TRBJ2-5; 8 bases agree with TRBD2. Sample: blood. The CDR3 sequence: CASSELNTGTRTVTQYF. The CDR3 DNA sequence: TGCGCCAGCAGTGAGTTGAACACCGGGACTAGAACGGTGACCCAGTACTTC.